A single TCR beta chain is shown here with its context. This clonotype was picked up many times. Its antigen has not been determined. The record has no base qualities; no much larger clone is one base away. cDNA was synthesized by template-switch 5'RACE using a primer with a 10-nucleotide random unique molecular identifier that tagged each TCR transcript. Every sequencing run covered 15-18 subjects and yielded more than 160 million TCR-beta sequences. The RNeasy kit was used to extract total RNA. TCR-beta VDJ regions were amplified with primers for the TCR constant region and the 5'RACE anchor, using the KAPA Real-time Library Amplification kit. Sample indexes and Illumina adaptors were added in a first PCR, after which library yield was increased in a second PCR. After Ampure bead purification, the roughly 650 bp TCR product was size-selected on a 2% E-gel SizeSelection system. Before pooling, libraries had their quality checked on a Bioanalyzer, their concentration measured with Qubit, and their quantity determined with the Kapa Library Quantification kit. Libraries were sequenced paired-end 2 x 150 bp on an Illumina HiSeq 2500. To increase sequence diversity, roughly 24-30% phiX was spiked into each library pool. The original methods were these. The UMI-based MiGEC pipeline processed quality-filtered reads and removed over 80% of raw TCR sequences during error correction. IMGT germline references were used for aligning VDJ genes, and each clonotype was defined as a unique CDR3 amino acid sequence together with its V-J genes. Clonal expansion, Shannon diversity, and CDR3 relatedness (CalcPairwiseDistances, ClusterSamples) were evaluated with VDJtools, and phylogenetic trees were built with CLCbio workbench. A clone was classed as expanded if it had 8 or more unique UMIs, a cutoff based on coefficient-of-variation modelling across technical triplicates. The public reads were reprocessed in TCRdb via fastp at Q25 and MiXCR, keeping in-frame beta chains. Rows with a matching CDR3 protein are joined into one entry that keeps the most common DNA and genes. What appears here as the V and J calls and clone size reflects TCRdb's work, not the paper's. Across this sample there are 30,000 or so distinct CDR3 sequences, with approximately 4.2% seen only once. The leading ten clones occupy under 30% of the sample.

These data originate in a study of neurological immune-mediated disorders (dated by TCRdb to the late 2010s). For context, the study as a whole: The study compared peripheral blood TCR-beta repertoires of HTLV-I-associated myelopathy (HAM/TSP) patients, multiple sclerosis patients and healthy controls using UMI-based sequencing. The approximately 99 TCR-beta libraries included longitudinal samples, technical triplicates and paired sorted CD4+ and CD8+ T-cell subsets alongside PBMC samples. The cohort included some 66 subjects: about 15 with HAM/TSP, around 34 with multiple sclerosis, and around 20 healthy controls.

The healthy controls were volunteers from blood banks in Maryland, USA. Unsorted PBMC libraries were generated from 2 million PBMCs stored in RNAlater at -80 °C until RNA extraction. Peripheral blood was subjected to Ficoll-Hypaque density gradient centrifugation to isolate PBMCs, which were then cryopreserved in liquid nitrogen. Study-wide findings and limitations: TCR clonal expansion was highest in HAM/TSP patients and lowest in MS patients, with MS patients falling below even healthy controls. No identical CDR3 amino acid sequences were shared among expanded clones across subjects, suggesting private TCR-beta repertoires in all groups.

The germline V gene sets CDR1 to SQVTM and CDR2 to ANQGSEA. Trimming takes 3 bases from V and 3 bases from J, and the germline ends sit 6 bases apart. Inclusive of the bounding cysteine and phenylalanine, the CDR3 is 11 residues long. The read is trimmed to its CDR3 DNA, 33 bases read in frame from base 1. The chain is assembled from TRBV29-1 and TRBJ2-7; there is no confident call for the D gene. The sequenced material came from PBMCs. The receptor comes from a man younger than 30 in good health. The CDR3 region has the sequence CSVDHGYEQYF. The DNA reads TGCAGCGTTGATCACGGCTACGAGCAGTACTTC.